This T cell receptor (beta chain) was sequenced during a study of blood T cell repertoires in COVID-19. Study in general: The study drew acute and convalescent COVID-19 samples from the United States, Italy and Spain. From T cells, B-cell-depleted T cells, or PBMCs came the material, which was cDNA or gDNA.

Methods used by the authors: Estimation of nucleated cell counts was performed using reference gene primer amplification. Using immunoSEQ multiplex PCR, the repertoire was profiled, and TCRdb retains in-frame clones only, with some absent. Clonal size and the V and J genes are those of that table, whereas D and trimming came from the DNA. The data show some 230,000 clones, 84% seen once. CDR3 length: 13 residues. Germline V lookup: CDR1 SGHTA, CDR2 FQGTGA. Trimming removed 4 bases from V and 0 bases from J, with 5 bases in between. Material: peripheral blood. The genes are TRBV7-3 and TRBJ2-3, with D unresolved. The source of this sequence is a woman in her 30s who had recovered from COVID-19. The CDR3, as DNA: TGTGCCAGCAGCTCCTCTAGCACAGATACGCAGTATTTT. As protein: CASSSSSTDTQYF.